The source of this T cell receptor (beta chain) is a study of blood T cell repertoires in COVID-19. About the study: Samples representing acute and convalescent COVID-19 were sourced from the United States, Italy and Spain. Sources were T cells, B-cell-depleted T cells, or PBMCs; the material itself was cDNA or gDNA.

This table comes from immunoSEQ multiplex PCR, and its TCRdb copy is limited to in-frame clones, with some not included. The sample holds tens of thousands of clones, 86% seen once. This TCR came from a human donor in a cohort sampled during active COVID-19. The specimen was peripheral blood.

The CDR3 region is CATSEQGLRGGKLFF. CDR3 sequence (DNA): TGTGCCACCAGCGAACAGGGGCTGAGAGGGGGAAAACTGTTTTTT. The chain uses TRBV15 and TRBJ1-4, with TRBD1 matching 7 bases. Germline lookup yields CDR1 LNHNV and CDR2 YYDKDF (reference sequence). Losses at the gene ends were 5 bases for V and 10 bases for J; bases not matched to a gene: 13. CDR3 length: 15 amino acids.